This T cell receptor (beta chain) is from a study of CD8 T cells in ankylosing spondylitis. Study-level results: What seemed typical of ankylosing spondylitis blood was a TCR beta motif built from 7 or 8 highly homologous variants. Some motif variants had been reported before (in reactive arthritis synovial fluid and blood).

TCRdb reprocessed the 5' RACE reads with MiXCR, giving one entry per CDR3 protein. This sample has 350,000 or so distinct CDR3 sequences; roughly 15% occur once, and the top ten carry approximately 0.99%. Comments on this clonotype: Its antigen is as yet unknown.

Looked up from germline, CDR1 is MGHRA and CDR2 is YSYEKL. The CDR3 length is 16 residues. The ends lost 3 bases at V and 6 bases at J; junction bases unmatched: 7. This receptor was obtained from a male donor with ankylosing spondylitis or in good health (not recorded which). Specimen: blood, either unsorted or a sorted T cell fraction (not recorded which). The chain recombines TRBV4-1 with TRBJ2-7, with TRBD2 identical over 14 bases. The CDR3, as DNA: TGCGCCAGCAGCCAGACGCCGGGACTAGCGGGAGTCGAGCAGTACTTC. This codes for CASSQTPGLAGVEQYF.